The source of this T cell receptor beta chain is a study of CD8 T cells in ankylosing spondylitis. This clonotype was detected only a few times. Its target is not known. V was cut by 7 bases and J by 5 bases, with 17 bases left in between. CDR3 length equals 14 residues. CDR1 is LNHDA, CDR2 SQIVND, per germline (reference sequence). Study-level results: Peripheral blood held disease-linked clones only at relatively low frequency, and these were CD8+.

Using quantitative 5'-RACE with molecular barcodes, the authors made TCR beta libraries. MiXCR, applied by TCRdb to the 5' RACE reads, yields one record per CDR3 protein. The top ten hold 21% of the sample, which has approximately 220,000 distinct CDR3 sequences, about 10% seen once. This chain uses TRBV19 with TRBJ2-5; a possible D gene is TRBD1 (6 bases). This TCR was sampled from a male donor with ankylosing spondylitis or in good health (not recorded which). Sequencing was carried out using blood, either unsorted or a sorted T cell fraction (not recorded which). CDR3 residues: CASTPGGPRETQYF. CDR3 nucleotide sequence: TGTGCCAGTACCCCTGGGGGCCCACGGGAGACCCAGTACTTC.